Listed below are T cell receptor beta chains from one sample, sequenced in a study of cytomegalovirus exposure and HLA in healthy donors. Assay used: immunoSEQ multiplex PCR; TCRdb lists only in-frame clones, some missing. The table records 75,000 to 100,000 clones, about 8% of them present only once. The sequenced sample was PBMCs. All receptors derive from a man over 45 in good health and CMV-seronegative. Each CDR3 is given with its conserved first and last residue. A D gene is named only where the DNA matches it firmly. Where a row states a size, it is once, few, many or the class of an expanded clone; other rows omit it.

TRBJ1-2 few TRBV27 NA TGTGCCAGCAGTTCAGGGAGGGGAGATGGCTACACCTTC CASSSGRGDGYTF
TRBJ1-1 few TRBV15 NA TGTGCCACCAGCAGAACGGGGAACACTGAAGCTTTCTTT CATSRTGNTEAFF
TRBJ2-1 NA TRBV19 NA TGTGCCAGTAGTATAGCCGGGACTCCGCGGAACAATGAGCAGTTCTTC CASSIAGTPRNNEQFF
TRBJ2-2 NA TRBV7-2 TRBD2 TGTGCCAGCAGCTTTTTTAGACTAGCGGGATTAACGAACACCGGGGAGCTGTTTTTT CASSFFRLAGLTNTGELFF
TRBJ1-6 few TRBV18 NA TGTGCCAGCTCGGACACAGGATACTCACCCCTCCACTTT CASSDTGYSPLHF
TRBJ1-1 few TRBV6-5 NA TGTGCCAGCAGTAAAACAGGAAACACTGAAGCTTTCTTT CASSKTGNTEAFF
TRBJ2-5 NA TRBV7-8 TRBD2 TGTGCCAGCAGCCTGCTAGCGGGGCCCCAAGAGACCCAGTACTTC CASSLLAGPQETQYF
TRBJ1-4 few TRBV4-3 NA TGCGCCAGCAGCCAAGATAACAGCAAATTCGAAAAACTGTTTTTT CASSQDNSKFEKLFF
TRBJ1-1 few TRBV18 TRBD1 TGTGCCAGCTCACCACCGGGACAGGGCCGAGCTGAAGCTTTCTTT CASSPPGQGRAEAFF
TRBJ1-4 NA TRBV7-2 TRBD1 TGTGCCAGCAGCAACCCCGGGACAGGGGTTGAACTGTTTTTT CASSNPGTGVELFF
TRBJ1-5 few TRBV19 NA TGTGCCAGTGTCCGGGGTTCTGGCAATCAGCCCCAGCATTTT CASVRGSGNQPQHF
TRBJ2-2 few TRBV4-1 TRBD2 TGCGCCAGCAGCCAAGCTAGTTCTGCGGGGGGGCTTTCCGGGGAGCTGTTTTTT CASSQASSAGGLSGELFF
TRBJ1-3 few TRBV2 TRBD1 TGTGCCAGCAGTTTAGACAGGGCCTCTGGAAACACCATATATTTT CASSLDRASGNTIYF
TRBJ2-3 few TRBV29-1 TRBD2 TGCAGCGCTGAGACTAGCGGAGCCACTGATACGCAGTATTTT CSAETSGATDTQYF
TRBJ2-7 NA TRBV5-1 TRBD1 TGCGCCAGCAGGGGACCGGGACAGGGAGGAGAGCAGTACTTC CASRGPGQGGEQYF
TRBJ2-7 few TRBV28 NA TGTGCCAGCATCTGGGGCAGTTCCTACGAGCAGTACTTC CASIWGSSYEQYF
TRBJ1-1 few TRBV5-1 TRBD1 TGCGCCAGCAGCCCGGGACAGGGGCAGAACACTGAAGCTTTCTTT CASSPGQGQNTEAFF
TRBJ1-6 many TRBV5-1 NA TGCGCCACCCGGGACATTGATAATTCACCCCTCCACTTT CATRDIDNSPLHF
TRBJ1-5 NA TRBV18 TRBD1 TGTGCCAGCTCACTGACAGGGGGTGAGGTTCAGCCCCAGCATTTT CASSLTGGEVQPQHF
TRBJ1-1 few TRBV5-6 NA TGTGCCAGCAGCTTGGCCAGGGGCGCGAACACTGAAGCTTTCTTT CASSLARGANTEAFF
TRBJ2-5 NA TRBV7-7 NA TGTGCTAGCAGCTTAGGGCGGGGGCCCCAAGAGACCCAGTACTTC CASSLGRGPQETQYF
TRBJ2-7 NA TRBV7-3 TRBD2 TGTGCCAGCAGCCGTGGACTAGCCCACGAGCAGTACTTC CASSRGLAHEQYF
TRBJ1-1 NA TRBV19 NA TGTGCCAGTAGTATAGGGCAGGGGAGTGAAGCTTTCTTT CASSIGQGSEAFF
TRBJ1-2 NA TRBV28 NA TGTGCCAGCAGTTTATCGGTGGGGCAGGGGACCTACGGCTACACCTTC CASSLSVGQGTYGYTF
TRBJ2-7 NA TRBV28 NA TGTGCCAGCATAATTGGAGGGGGCGCACCCAACGAGCAGTACTTC CASIIGGGAPNEQYF
TRBJ2-7 NA TRBV5-1 TRBD1 TGCGCCAGCAGCCCCGGACAGGGACCTATAGGGGAGCAGTACTTC CASSPGQGPIGEQYF
TRBJ2-5 few TRBV11-2 NA TGTGCCAGCAGTCAGTCCCAGGGGGGCCTCCTCCAAGAGACCCAGTACTTC CASSQSQGGLLQETQYF
TRBJ2-5 many TRBV6-5 TRBD2 TGTGCCAGCAGATCTAGCGGGGTAAAAGAGACCCAGTACTTC CASRSSGVKETQYF
TRBJ1-1 NA TRBV27 NA TGTGCCAGCAGAGCGGGCCTTCTGGACACTGAAGCTTTCTTT CASRAGLLDTEAFF
TRBJ2-1 NA TRBV27 TRBD2 TGTGCCAGCAGGCTAACTAGCGGGATTCCCTTCAATGAGCAGTTCTTC CASRLTSGIPFNEQFF
TRBJ2-3 NA TRBV7-9 TRBD2 TGTGCCAGCAGCTTAGGCCGCGCGGGAGGGACAGATACGCAGTATTTT CASSLGRAGGTDTQYF
TRBJ1-5 few TRBV19 NA TGTGCCAGTAGTCTACAGGGATTACGGAATCAGCCCCAGCATTTT CASSLQGLRNQPQHF
TRBJ1-2 NA TRBV14 NA TGTGCCAGCAGCCCGCAGGTGAACTATGGCTACACCTTC CASSPQVNYGYTF
TRBJ2-7 few TRBV29-1 NA TGCAGCGTTTTAGAGACAGAGGCCTACGAGCAGTACTTC CSVLETEAYEQYF
TRBJ2-7 few TRBV5-1 TRBD1 TGCGCCAGCAGCTACTGGGACAGGTGGTCCTACGAGCAGTACTTC CASSYWDRWSYEQYF
TRBJ1-1 NA TRBV7-2 NA TGTGCCAGCAGCTTAGACAGGAACACTGAAGCTTTCTTT CASSLDRNTEAFF
TRBJ2-7 NA TRBV30 TRBD2 TGTGCCTGGACTCGAGCGGGGAGCTCCTACGAGCAGTACTTC CAWTRAGSSYEQYF
TRBJ1-3 few TRBV10-3 TRBD1 TGTGCCATCAGTGAGTCGACAGGGTTCTCGGGAAACACCATATATTTT CAISESTGFSGNTIYF
TRBJ2-1 NA TRBV5-1 TRBD2 TGCGCCAGCAGCTTGGTCGCGGGGGGGCGGGGCAATGAGCAGTTCTTC CASSLVAGGRGNEQFF
TRBJ1-5 NA TRBV28 TRBD1 TGTGCCAGCAGTTGGGGACAGGGGCTTTATCAGCCCCAGCATTTT CASSWGQGLYQPQHF
TRBJ1-5 few TRBV28 TRBD1 TGTGCCAGCAGCCGAGAAGGAGGACAGGTCAATCAGCCCCAGCATTTT CASSREGGQVNQPQHF
TRBJ2-3 few TRBV19 NA TGTGCCAGTAGTATAAGACACCGCACAGATACGCAGTATTTT CASSIRHRTDTQYF
TRBJ2-4 NA TRBV7-9 TRBD1 TGTGCCAGCAGCTTGAGGGGGCCTCAAAACATTCAGTACTTC CASSLRGPQNIQYF
TRBJ2-1 few TRBV6-1 TRBD2 TGTGCCAGCAGTGAACTAAGCGGGAGTTCGGGTGAGCAGTTCTTC CASSELSGSSGEQFF
TRBJ2-7 few TRBV4-3 NA TGCGCCAGCAGCCAAGTGGCGAGTGAGCGGGTCTCTCCCTACGAGCAGTACTTC CASSQVASERVSPYEQYF
TRBJ2-3 NA TRBV5-4 TRBD2 TGTGCCAGCAGCCGAACCAATAGCGGGGGGGCCGTGGATACGCAGTATTTT CASSRTNSGGAVDTQYF
TRBJ1-1 NA TRBV11-3 NA TGTGCCAGCAGCTTAGGAGTTTACACTGAAGCTTTCTTT CASSLGVYTEAFF